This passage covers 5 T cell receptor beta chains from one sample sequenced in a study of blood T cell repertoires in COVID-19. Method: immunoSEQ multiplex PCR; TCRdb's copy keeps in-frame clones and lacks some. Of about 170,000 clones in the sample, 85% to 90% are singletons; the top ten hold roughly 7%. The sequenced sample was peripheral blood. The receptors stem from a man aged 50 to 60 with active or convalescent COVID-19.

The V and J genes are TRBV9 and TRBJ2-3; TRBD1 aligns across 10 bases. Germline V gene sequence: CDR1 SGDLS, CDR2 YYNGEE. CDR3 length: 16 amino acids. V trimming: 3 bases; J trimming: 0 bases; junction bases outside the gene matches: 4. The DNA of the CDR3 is TGTGCCAGCAGCGGACAGGGACAGGGGAGCACAGATACGCAGTATTTT. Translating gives CASSGQGQGSTDTQYF.

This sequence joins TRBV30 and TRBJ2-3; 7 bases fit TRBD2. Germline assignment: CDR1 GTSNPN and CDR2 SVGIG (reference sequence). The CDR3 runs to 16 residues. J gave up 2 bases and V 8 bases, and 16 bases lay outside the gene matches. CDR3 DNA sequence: TGTGCCGCTTCGGGTTTCCTAGCGGAATCCACAGATACGCAGTATTTT. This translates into CAASGFLAESTDTQYF.

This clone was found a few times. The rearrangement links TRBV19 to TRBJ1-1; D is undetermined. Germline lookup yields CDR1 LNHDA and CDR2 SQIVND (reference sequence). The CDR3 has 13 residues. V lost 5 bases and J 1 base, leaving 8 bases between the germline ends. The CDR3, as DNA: TGTGCCAGTAGTTTCTACAGGAACACTGAAGCTTTCTTT. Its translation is CASSFYRNTEAFF.

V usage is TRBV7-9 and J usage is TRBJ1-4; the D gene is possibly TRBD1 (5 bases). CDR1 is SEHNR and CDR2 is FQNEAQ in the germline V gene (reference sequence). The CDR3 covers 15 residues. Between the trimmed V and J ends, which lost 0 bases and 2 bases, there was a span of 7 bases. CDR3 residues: CASSLAAGTNEKLFF. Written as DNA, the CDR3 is TGTGCCAGCAGCTTAGCGGCAGGGACTAATGAAAAACTGTTTTTT.

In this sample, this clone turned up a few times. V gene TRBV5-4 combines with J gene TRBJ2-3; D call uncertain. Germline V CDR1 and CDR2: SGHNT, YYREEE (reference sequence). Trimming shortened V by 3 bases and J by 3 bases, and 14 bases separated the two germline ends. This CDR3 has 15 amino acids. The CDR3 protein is CASSSPMERTDTQYF. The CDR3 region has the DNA TGTGCCAGCAGCTCCCCAATGGAGAGGACAGATACGCAGTATTTT.